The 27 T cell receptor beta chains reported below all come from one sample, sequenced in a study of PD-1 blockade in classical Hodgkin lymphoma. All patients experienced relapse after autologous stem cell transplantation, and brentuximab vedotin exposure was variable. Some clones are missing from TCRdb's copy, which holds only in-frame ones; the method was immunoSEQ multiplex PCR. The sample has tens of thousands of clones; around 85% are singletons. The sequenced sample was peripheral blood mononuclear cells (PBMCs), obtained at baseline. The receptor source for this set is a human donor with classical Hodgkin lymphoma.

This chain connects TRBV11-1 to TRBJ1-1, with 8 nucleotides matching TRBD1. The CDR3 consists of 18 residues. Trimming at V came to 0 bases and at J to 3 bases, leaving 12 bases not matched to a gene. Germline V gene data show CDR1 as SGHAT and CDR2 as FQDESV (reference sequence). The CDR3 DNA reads TGTGCCAGCAGCTTAGCGGTCCCAGGGGGCTTAACCTACACTGAAGCTTTCTTT. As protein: CASSLAVPGGLTYTEAFF.

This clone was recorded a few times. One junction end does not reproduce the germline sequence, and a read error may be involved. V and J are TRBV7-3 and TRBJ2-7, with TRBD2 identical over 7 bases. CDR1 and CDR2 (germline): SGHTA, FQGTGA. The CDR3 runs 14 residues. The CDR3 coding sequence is TGTGCCAGCAGCTTATCCGGCGGCGGGAGCGAGGAGTACTTC. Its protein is CASSLSGGGSEEYF.

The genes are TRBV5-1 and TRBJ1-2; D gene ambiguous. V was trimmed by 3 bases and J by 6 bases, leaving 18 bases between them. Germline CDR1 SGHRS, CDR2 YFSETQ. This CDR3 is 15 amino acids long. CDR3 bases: TGCGCCAGCAGCTCCCTTCCCGGAGATCCCGATGGCTACACCTTC. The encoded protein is CASSSLPGDPDGYTF. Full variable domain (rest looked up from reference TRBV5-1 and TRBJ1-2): KAGVTQTPRYLIKTRGQQVTLSCSPISGHRSVSWYQQTPGQGLQFLFEYFSETQRNKGNFPGRFSGRQFSNSRSEMNVSTLELGDSALYLCASSSLPGDPDGYTFGSGTRLTVV.

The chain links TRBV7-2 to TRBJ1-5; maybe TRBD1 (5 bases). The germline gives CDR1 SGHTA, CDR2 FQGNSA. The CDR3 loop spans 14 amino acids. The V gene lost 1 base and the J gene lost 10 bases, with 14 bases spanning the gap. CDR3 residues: CASSLGYGQGPQHF. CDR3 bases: TGTGCCAGCAGCTTAGGGTACGGCCAGGGACCCCAGCATTTT.

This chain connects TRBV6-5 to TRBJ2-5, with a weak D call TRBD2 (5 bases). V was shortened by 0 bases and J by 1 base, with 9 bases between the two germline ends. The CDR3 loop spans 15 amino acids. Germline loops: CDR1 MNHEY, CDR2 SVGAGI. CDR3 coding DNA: TGTGCCAGCAGTTACTCCGGGATCCCCCAAGAGACCCAGTACTTC. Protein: CASSYSGIPQETQYF.

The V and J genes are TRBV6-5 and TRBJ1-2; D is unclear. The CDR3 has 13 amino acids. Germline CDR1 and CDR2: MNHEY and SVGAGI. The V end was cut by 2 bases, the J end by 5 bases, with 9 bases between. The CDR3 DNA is TGTGCCAGCAGTTACCAAGTCGGATATGGCTACACCTTC. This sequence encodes CASSYQVGYGYTF.

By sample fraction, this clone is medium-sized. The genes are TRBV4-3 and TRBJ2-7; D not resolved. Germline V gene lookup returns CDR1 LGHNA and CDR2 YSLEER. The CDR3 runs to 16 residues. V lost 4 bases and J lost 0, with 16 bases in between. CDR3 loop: CASSLSATGTSYEQYF. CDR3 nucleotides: TGCGCCAGCAGCCTTTCCGCGACGGGCACCTCCTACGAGCAGTACTTC.

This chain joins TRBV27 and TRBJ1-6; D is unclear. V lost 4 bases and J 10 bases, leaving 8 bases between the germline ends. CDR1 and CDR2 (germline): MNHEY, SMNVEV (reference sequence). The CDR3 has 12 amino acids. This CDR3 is CASSSVNSPLHF. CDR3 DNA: TGTGCCAGCAGTTCCGTGAACTCACCCCTCCACTTT.

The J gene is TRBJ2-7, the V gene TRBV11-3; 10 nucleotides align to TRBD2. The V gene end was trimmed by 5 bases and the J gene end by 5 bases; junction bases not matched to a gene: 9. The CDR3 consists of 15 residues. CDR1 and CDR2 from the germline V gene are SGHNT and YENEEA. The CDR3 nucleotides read TGTGCCAGCAGCAGCGGGAGGGCCGCAGGGGACGAGCAGTACTTC. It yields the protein CASSSGRAAGDEQYF.

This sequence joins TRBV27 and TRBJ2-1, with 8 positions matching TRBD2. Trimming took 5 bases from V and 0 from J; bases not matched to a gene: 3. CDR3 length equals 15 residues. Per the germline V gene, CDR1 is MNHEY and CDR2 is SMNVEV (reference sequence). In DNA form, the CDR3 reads TGTGCCAGCAGTAGTAGCGGGACCTCCTACAATGAGCAGTTCTTC. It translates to CASSSSGTSYNEQFF.

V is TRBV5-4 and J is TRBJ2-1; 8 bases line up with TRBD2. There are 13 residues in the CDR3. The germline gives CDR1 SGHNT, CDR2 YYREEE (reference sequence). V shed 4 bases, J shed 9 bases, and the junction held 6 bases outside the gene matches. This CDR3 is CASSDGLAVEQFF. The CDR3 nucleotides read TGTGCCAGCAGCGACGGACTAGCAGTTGAGCAGTTCTTC. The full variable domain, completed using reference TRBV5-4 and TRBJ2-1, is ETGVTQSPTHLIKTRGQQVTLRCSSQSGHNTVSWYQQALGQGPQFIFQYYREEENGRGNFPPRFSGLQFPNYSSELNVNALELDDSALYLCASSDGLAVEQFFGPGTRLTVL.

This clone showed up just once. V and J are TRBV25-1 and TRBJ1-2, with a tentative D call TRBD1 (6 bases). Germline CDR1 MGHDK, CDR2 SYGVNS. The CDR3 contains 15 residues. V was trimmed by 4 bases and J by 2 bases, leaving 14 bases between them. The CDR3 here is CASSAGRQGNYGYTF. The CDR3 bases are TGTGCCAGCAGTGCGGGCCGGCAGGGGAACTATGGCTACACCTTC.

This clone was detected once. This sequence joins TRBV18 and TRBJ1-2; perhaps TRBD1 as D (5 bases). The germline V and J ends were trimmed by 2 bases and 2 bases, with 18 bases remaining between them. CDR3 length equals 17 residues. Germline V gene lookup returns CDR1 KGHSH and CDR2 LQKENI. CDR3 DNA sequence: TGTGCCAGCTCACCAGGCCGGGGGGAGTCTCTGAACTATGGCTACACCTTC. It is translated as CASSPGRGESLNYGYTF.

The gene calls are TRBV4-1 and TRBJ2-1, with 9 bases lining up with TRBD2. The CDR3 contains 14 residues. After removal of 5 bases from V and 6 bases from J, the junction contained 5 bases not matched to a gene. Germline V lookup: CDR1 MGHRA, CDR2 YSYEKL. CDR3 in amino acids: CASSRLAGANEQFF. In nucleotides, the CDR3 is TGCGCCAGCAGCAGATTAGCGGGAGCCAATGAGCAGTTCTTC.

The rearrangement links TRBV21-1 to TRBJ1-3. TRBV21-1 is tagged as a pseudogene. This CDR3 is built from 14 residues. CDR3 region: CASSKRFSGNTIYF. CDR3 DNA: TGTGCCAGCAGCAAGCGGTTCTCTGGAAACACCATATATTTT.

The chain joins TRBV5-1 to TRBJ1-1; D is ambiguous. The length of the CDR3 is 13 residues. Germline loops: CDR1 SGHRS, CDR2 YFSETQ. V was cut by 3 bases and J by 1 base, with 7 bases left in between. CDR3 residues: CASSSTRNTEAFF. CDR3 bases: TGCGCCAGCAGCTCGACAAGGAACACTGAAGCTTTCTTT.

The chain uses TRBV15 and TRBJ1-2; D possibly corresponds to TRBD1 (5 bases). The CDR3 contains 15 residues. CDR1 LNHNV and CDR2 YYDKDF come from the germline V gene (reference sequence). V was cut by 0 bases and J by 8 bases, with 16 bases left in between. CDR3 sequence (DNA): TGTGCCACCAGCAGAGACGCGACGGGGACCAGCGGCTACACCTTC. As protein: CATSRDATGTSGYTF. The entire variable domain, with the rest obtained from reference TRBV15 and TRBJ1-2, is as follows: DAMVIQNPRYQVTQFGKPVTLSCSQTLNHNVMYWYQQKSSQAPKLLFHYYDKDFNNEADTPDNFQSRRPNTSFCFLDIRSPGLGDTAMYLCATSRDATGTSGYTFGSGTRLTVV.

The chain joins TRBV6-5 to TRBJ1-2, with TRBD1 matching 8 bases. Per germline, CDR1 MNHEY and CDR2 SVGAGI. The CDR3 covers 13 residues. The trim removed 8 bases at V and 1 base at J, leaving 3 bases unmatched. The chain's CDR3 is CASWGQVNYGYTF. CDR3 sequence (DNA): TGTGCCAGCTGGGGACAGGTTAACTATGGCTACACCTTC.

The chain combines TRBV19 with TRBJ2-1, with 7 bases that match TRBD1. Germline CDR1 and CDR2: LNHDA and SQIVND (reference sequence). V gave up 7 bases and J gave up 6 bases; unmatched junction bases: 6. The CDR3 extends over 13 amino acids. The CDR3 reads CASTGQPPNEQFF. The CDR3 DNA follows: TGTGCCAGTACGGGACAGCCCCCCAATGAGCAGTTCTTC.

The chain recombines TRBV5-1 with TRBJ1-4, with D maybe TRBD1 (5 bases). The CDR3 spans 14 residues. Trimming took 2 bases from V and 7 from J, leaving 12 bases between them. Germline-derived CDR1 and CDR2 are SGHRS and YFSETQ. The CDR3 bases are TGCGCCAGCAGCTTCGGGGGGAACGGTGAAAAACTGTTTTTT. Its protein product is CASSFGGNGEKLFF.

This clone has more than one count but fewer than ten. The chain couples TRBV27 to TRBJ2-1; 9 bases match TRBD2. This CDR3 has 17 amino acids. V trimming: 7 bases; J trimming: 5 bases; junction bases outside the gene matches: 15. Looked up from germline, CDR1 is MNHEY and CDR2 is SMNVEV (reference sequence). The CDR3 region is CASTITGLADSNNEQFF. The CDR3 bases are TGTGCCAGCACCATTACGGGACTAGCAGACTCGAACAATGAGCAGTTCTTC.

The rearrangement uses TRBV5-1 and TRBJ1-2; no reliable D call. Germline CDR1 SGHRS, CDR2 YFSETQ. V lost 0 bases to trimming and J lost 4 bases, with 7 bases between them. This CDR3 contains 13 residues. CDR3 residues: CASSLDRTYGYTF. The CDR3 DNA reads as TGCGCCAGCAGCTTGGACCGGACCTATGGCTACACCTTC.

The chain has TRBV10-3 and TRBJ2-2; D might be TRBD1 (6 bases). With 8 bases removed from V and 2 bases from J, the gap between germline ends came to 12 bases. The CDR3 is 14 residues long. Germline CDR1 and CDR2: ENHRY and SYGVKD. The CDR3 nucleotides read TGTGCCATCCGTGGGACAATTAACACCGGGGAGCTGTTTTTT. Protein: CAIRGTINTGELFF.

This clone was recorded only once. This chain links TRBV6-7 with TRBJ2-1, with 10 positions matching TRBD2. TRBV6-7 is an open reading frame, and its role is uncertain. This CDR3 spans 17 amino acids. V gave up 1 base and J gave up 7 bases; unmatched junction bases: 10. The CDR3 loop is CASSYYQAGGPRNEQFF. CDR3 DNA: TGTGCCAGCAGTTACTACCAAGCGGGAGGGCCTCGGAATGAGCAGTTCTTC.

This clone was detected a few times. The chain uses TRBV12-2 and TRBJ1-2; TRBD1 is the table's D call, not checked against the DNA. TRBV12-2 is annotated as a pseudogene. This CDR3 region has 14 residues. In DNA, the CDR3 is TGTGCAAGACTCCCCAGACAGGGGGAAGGTGGCTACACCTTC. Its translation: CARLPRQGEGGYTF.

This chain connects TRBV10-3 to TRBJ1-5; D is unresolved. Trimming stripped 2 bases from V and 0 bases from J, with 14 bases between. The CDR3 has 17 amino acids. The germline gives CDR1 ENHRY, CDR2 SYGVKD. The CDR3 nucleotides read TGTGCCATCAGTGAGAGCGTGGATCTACCTAGCAATCAGCCCCAGCATTTT. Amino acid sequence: CAISESVDLPSNQPQHF.

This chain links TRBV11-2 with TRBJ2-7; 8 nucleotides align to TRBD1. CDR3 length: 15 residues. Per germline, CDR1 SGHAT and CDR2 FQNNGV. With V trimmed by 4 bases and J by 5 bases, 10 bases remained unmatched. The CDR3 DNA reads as TGTGCCAGCAGCTCCCTCCGACAGGGGACCCACGAGCAGTACTTC. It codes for CASSSLRQGTHEQYF. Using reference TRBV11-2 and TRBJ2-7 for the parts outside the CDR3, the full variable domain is EAGVAQSPRYKIIEKRQSVAFWCNPISGHATLYWYQQILGQGPKLLIQFQNNGVVDDSQLPKDRFSAERLKGVDSTLKIQPAKLEDSAVYLCASSSLRQGTHEQYFGPGTRLTVT.